This T cell receptor (beta chain) was retrieved from a study of regulatory T cells in long-lasting Graves disease. Overall study: Freshly diagnosed Graves' patients had used antithyroid drugs for under 3 months. Whole-study findings and limits: Persistent patients shared some 2,500 public clonotypes among themselves. Newly diagnosed patients shared fewer, at some 970.

This clonotype was seen only a few times. Its target is unknown. TCR beta libraries were built with iRepertoire HTBI primers and Arm-PCR of CDR3 regions. From the multiplex PCR reads, TCRdb called clonotypes with MiXCR, one entry per CDR3 protein. The sample shows some 600,000 distinct CDR3 sequences, 16% of them seen only once. Time point indicated: newly diagnosed GD, antithyroid drugs for less than 3 months. From RNA extracted from PBMCs, the TCR library was made. Doctors identified Graves' disease using the American Thyroid Association guidelines. These data also featured in a second study, about T cells in Graves' hyperthyroidism and ophthalmopathy.

The TCR comes from a man aged 18 to 30 with Graves disease. The material was peripheral blood mononuclear cells (PBMCs), obtained at new diagnosis, from a patient treated with antithyroid drugs.

CDR3 region: CASSSGQVSEAFF. The CDR3 coding sequence is TGTGCCAGCAGCTCGGGACAGGTCTCTGAAGCTTTCTTT. V gene TRBV5-4 combines with J gene TRBJ1-1; 8 positions match TRBD1. The CDR3 is 13 amino acids. The germline V gene encodes CDR1 SGHNT and CDR2 YYREEE (reference sequence). The trim removed 3 bases at V and 6 bases at J, leaving 4 bases unmatched.